This entry describes one T cell receptor beta chain. There is no known antigen for this receptor. No much larger clone exists at a distance of one base, and base qualities are not known. The CDR3 runs 14 amino acids, cysteine and phenylalanine included. The retained sequence is limited to the CDR3, 42 bases, with the frame set at the first base. V sheds 5 bases and J sheds 4 bases, leaving 14 bases between their ends. CDR1 and CDR2, per the germline V gene (reference sequence), are MNHEY and SMNVEV. This sample is drawn from a study of blood T cell repertoires in COVID-19 (dated by TCRdb to about 2020). With regard to the full study: Collaborator samples came from the United States, Italy and Spain and covered acute and convalescent phases of COVID-19. The samples were drawn from two sources: the first 160 participants of the ongoing ImmuneRACE study, and 1,000 to 1,500 subjects contributed by 6 global collaborators. HLA class I and class II types, where available, came from metadata supplied by the sample provider rather than from assay-based typing. The repertoires were released in a freely available public database meant as a resource for research on the immune response to SARS-CoV-2. Subjects who had been exposed to COVID-19, were actively infected with it, or had recovered from it provided the deeply sampled blood TCRbeta repertoires that made up the dataset. The sample metadata nearly always contained a de-identified subject ID, COVID-19 status, age in years and sex. The material from the prospective study consisted of cDNA or gDNA derived from T cells, B-cell-depleted T cells, or PBMCs. The paper as a whole reports these results and caveats: How much clinical and demographic metadata was included differed by source and by participant, and the metadata was provided uncurated.

Collaborating institutions collected whole blood in K2EDTA tubes following their own protocols. For TCRbeta analysis, collaborators shipped samples as frozen whole blood, isolated PBMCs, or DNA extracted from either of those sample types. The immunoSEQ Assay, a bias-controlled multiplex PCR, was used to amplify TCRbeta CDR3 regions from genomic DNA. From the authors' description of their analysis: Nucleated cell counts per sample were estimated from amplification of reference gene primers within the assay. To quantify the absolute abundance of each unique TCRbeta CDR3 rearrangement, sequence reads were collapsed and filtered. For each sample, productive Simpson clonality was calculated by taking the square root of Simpson's diversity index across productive rearrangements. TCRdb re-hosts the immuneACCESS table, in-frame sequences only. Its copies lack some clones; in the studies checked, an unresolved V gene accounts for under half of them, and the cause for the rest is not known. V, J and clone size are those of that table, while D and trimming were read from the DNA. Across this sample there are approximately 84,000 clones, with roughly 80% seen only once. The ten largest clones add up to roughly 15% of the sample.

The sample comprised peripheral blood. Recombination linked TRBV27 to TRBJ1-2; 5 matching bases give a weak D call of TRBD1. This receptor was taken from a human donor in a cohort sampled during active COVID-19. The DNA is as follows: TGTGCCAGCAGTCGGGGGGGAGTCGGCTATGGCTACACCTTC. Its protein is CASSRGGVGYGYTF.